Below, one T cell receptor beta chain is given with its context. Its antigen is unknown. Germline CDR1 reads SGDLS; CDR2 reads YYNGEE. The V end was cut by 3 bases, the J end by 0 bases, with 6 bases between. The CDR3 consists of 13 residues. The assay was immunoSEQ multiplex PCR, and TCRdb's table has in-frame clones only and misses some. The top ten hold roughly a fifth of the sample, which has fewer than 35,000 clones, around 81% seen once. The data stem from a study of OX40 agonist ivuxolimab in advanced cancers. Study context: Ivuxolimab, an agonistic anti-OX40 (CD134) antibody, was given to patients.

Notes on the study in general: Partly responding patients at 0.1-3.0 mg/kg showed some of the smallest clonal expansion.

J is TRBJ1-1 and V is TRBV9, with D unclear. This clonotype was sampled from an adult with an advanced solid tumor such as melanoma, head and neck, liver or kidney cancer. Material: CD4+ or CD8+ T cells sorted from blood, obtained in a trial of the OX40 agonist ivuxolimab. The CDR3 reads CASSARMNTEAFF. CDR3 nucleotide sequence: TGTGCCAGCAGCGCAAGGATGAACACTGAAGCTTTCTTT.